The clone carrying this T cell receptor beta chain was counted between two and nine times. Its antigen is unknown. The record originates from a study of response to subunit inactivated influenza vaccine. Overall study results and limits: Authors suggested that a seasonal influenza vaccination recruits few new T cells each time.

TCRdb re-analysed the RT-PCR reads in MiXCR, keeping a single row per CDR3 protein. This table holds around 790,000 distinct CDR3 sequences, 21% found once. The CDR3 has 14 amino acids. Trimming shortened V by 3 bases and J by 8 bases, and 14 bases separated the two germline ends. Germline V gene sequence: CDR1 LNHDA, CDR2 SQIVND (reference sequence). The chain has TRBV19 and TRBJ2-1, with D unclear. The sequencing here drew on PBMCs from blood, taken 5 days after vaccination. This clonotype originated in a man aged 45-65 years who received an inactivated influenza vaccine. The CDR3 nucleotides are TGTGCCAGTAGTATCGTGCTCATGGGCGATGAGCAGTTCTTC. Encoded protein: CASSIVLMGDEQFF.